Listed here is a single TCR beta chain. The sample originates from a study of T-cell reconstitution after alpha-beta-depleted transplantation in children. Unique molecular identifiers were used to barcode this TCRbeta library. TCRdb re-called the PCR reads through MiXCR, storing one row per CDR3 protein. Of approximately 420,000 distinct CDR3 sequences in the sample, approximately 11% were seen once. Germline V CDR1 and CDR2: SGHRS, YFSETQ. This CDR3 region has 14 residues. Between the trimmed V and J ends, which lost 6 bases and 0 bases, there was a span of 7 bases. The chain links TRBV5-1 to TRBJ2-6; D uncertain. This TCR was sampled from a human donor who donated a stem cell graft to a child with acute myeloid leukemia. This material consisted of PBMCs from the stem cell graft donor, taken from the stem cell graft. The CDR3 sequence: CASTRSSGANVLTF. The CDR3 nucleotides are TGCGCCAGCACTCGTTCCTCTGGGGCCAACGTCCTGACTTTC.